The rows below give T cell receptor beta chains drawn from one sample of a study of T cells after yellow fever vaccination. TCRdb itself ran the 5' RACE reads through MiXCR, one entry per CDR3 protein. The table shows a few hundred thousand distinct CDR3 sequences, with 7.5% to 9% occurring only once. The specimen comprised CD4+ T cells sorted from PBMCs, sampled 5 days after the yellow fever booster vaccination. These receptors all come from a man younger than 35 who received the YFV17D yellow fever vaccine. CDR3s include the opening cysteine and the closing phenylalanine or tryptophan. A D gene is named only where the DNA matches it firmly. The listing skips clone size in some rows; elsewhere it reads once, few, many or a size class.

D,V,J,size,DNA,CDR3
.,TRBV6-2/TRBV6-3,TRBJ2-5,.,TGTGCCAGCAGGACGGATTATGGCTTTGGAGAGACCCAGTACTTC,CASRTDYGFGETQYF
.,TRBV11-2,TRBJ2-2,few,TGTGCCAGCAGCTTAGGTCCCGGGGAGCTGTTTTTT,CASSLGPGELFF
.,TRBV12-3/TRBV12-4,TRBJ1-5,.,TGTGCCAGCAGTCTTCTTGGCAGCAATCAGCCCCAGCATTTT,CASSLLGSNQPQHF
TRBD2,TRBV6-2/TRBV6-3,TRBJ2-7,.,TGTGCCAGCAGTCTAACCGGGACTAGCGGGGGGCAAGCAACCTACGAGCAGTACTTC,CASSLTGTSGGQATYEQYF
.,TRBV20-1,TRBJ1-1,many,TGCAGTGCTATAGAGACGAACACTGAAGCTTTCTTT,CSAIETNTEAFF
.,TRBV3-2,TRBJ1-4,.,TGTGCCAGCAGCCAAAAGATGGATGAAAAACTGTTTTTT,CASSQKMDEKLFF
.,TRBV5-1,TRBJ2-2,.,TGCGCCAGCAACCCAGATTACACCGGGGAGCTGTTTTTT,CASNPDYTGELFF
.,TRBV7-9,TRBJ1-1,many,TGTGCCAGCAGCCCTCAACGATTGAACACTGAAGCTTTCTTT,CASSPQRLNTEAFF
TRBD2,TRBV10-3,TRBJ2-5,few,TGTGCCATCAGGGAGACTAGCGGGGGCAAAGAGACCCAGTACTTC,CAIRETSGGKETQYF
TRBD1,TRBV6-2/TRBV6-3,TRBJ1-5,.,TGTGCCAGCAGAAGCAGGGGGTTCAATCAGCCCCAGCATTTT,CASRSRGFNQPQHF
.,TRBV7-2,TRBJ2-1,many,TGTGCCAGCAGCTCGGCGGGGTTGCAGTTCTTC,CASSSAGLQFF
.,TRBV7-2,TRBJ1-3,few,TGTGCCAGCAGCTTAGCGGGGTCTGAGGGAAACACCATATATTTT,CASSLAGSEGNTIYF
.,TRBV20-1,TRBJ2-7,few,TGCAGTGCCTTCGACCGAGTCGAGCAGTACTTC,CSAFDRVEQYF
.,TRBV12-3/TRBV12-4,TRBJ2-7,few,TGTGCCAGCAGGAAGGGTGGGCGCTCCTACGAGCAGTACTTC,CASRKGGRSYEQYF
.,TRBV20-1,TRBJ1-1,.,TGCAGTGCTAGTAAGGGCCTCACTGAAGCTTTCTTT,CSASKGLTEAFF
.,TRBV6-2/TRBV6-3,TRBJ2-4,few,TGTGCCAGCACCCCGCGGGGTCCTCGGAACATTCAGTACTTC,CASTPRGPRNIQYF
TRBD2,TRBV5-4,TRBJ2-3,.,TGTGCCAGCAGCTCGAAGAGCGGGGGGGCAGCAGATACGCAGTATTTT,CASSSKSGGAADTQYF
TRBD2,TRBV5-1,TRBJ2-1,many,TGCGCCAGCAGCTTCTTAGCGGGAGACAATGAGCAGTTCTTC,CASSFLAGDNEQFF
.,TRBV9,TRBJ1-5,few,TGTGCCAGCAGCGTCGACAGCAAAAATCAGCCCCAGCATTTT,CASSVDSKNQPQHF
.,TRBV4-3,TRBJ1-5,many,TGCGCCAGCAGCCAAGGGGGCCAGCCCCATCAGCCCCAGCATTTT,CASSQGGQPHQPQHF
TRBD2,TRBV18,TRBJ2-7,few,TGTGCCAGCTCCCAAGCGGGGGAGTCGTACTTC,CASSQAGESYF
TRBD1,TRBV29-1,TRBJ1-2,.,TGCAGCGTTACCCCGACAGGGGGGCCAAACTATGGCTACACCTTC,CSVTPTGGPNYGYTF
TRBD2,TRBV12-3/TRBV12-4,TRBJ2-3,many,TGTGCCAGCAGTTTAGGCGGGGGGCGTTCAGATACGCAGTATTTT,CASSLGGGRSDTQYF